This T cell receptor beta chain was retrieved from a study of CD8+CD57+ T cells in acquired aplastic anemia. All sequencing subjects had displayed CD8+CD57+ cell expansion on flow cytometry. Germline V CDR1 and CDR2: DFQATT, SNEGSKA (reference sequence). Trimming took 0 bases from V and 6 from J, leaving 19 bases between them. The CDR3 covers 16 residues. TCR beta VDJ and CDR3 were profiled, and genomic DNA was the template. TCRdb re-called the reads through MiXCR, storing one row per CDR3 protein. This table holds 150,000 to 170,000 distinct CDR3 sequences, about 50% found once. The clonotype was recovered from a human donor with aplastic anemia. The sequenced material came from sorted CD4+, CD8+, or CD8+CD57+ T cells (not recorded which) from PBMCs. The rearrangement uses TRBV20-1 and TRBJ2-3; perhaps TRBD1 as D (6 bases). CDR3 sequence reads: CSARDGQGPPGDTQYF. The CDR3 DNA reads as TGCAGTGCTAGAGATGGCCAGGGGCCCCCAGGGGATACGCAGTATTTT.